This TCR beta chain was recovered during a study of cytomegalovirus exposure and HLA in healthy donors. The PCR made use of 60 Vbeta and 13 Jbeta primers. TCRdb's copy holds only in-frame clones and misses some; the assay was immunoSEQ multiplex PCR. Of over 100,000 clones in the sample, 77% are singletons; the top ten hold approximately 10%. Details on this clone: Its antigen remains unidentified.

Germline V CDR1 and CDR2: SGHTA, FQGNSA. This CDR3 is built from 14 residues. V dropped 1 base and J dropped 2 bases, with 3 bases sitting between them. Study-wide results and limits: A later analysis found common viral pathogens apparently linked to several of the most significant clusters. Immune exposure information comprised only CMV serostatus.

The receptor was isolated from a man aged 35 to 55 in good health and CMV-seropositive. The specimen was PBMCs. This chain links TRBV7-2 with TRBJ1-6, with D unclear. In nucleotides, the CDR3 is TGTGCCAGCAGCTTAGTTACCTATAATTCACCCCTCCACTTT. It yields the protein CASSLVTYNSPLHF.